The 18 T cell receptor beta chains below come from one sample, sequenced in a study of blood T cell repertoires in COVID-19. The method was immunoSEQ multiplex PCR; TCRdb's version includes in-frame clones alone and lacks a portion of them. This table has tens of thousands of clones, roughly 83% appearing once. Sequenced material: peripheral blood. These receptors all come from a woman older than 75 with acute or convalescent COVID-19.

Only a few counts were recorded for this clone. The chain recombines TRBV7-6 with TRBJ2-1, with TRBD2 matching over 8 bases. The CDR3 contains 16 residues. Germline V gives CDR1 SGHVS, CDR2 FNYEAQ. J gave up 7 bases and V 1 base, and 9 bases lay outside the gene matches. CDR3 in amino acids: CASSLEIAGFWNEQFF. The CDR3 region has the DNA TGTGCCAGCAGCTTAGAAATAGCGGGGTTTTGGAATGAGCAGTTCTTC.

The J gene is TRBJ2-1, the V gene TRBV10-3, with TRBD2 matching over 12 bases. V dropped 7 bases and J dropped 2; count of bases not matched to a gene: 9. CDR1 and CDR2 (germline): ENHRY, SYGVKD. The CDR3 consists of 17 residues. This CDR3 is CAITTSGGNYTYNEQFF. The DNA of the CDR3 is TGTGCCATCACGACTAGCGGGGGCAACTACACCTACAATGAGCAGTTCTTC.

CDR3 sequence (DNA): TGTGCCAGTAGCCCGCCAGGGCTATATGGCTACACCTTC. It specifies CASSPPGLYGYTF. The chain has TRBV19 and TRBJ1-2; TRBD1 is a possible D gene (5 bases). The CDR3 length is 13 residues. Trimming shortened V by 6 bases and J by 5 bases, and 13 bases separated the two germline ends. Germline values: CDR1 LNHDA, CDR2 SQIVND (reference sequence).

V and J are TRBV19 and TRBJ2-4, with D perhaps TRBD1 (5 bases). V was clipped by 5 bases and J by 0 bases, with 8 bases between them. Germline V gene sequence: CDR1 LNHDA, CDR2 SQIVND (reference sequence). This CDR3 comprises 14 residues. The CDR3 protein is CASSVTAAKNIQYF. In DNA, the CDR3 is TGTGCCAGTAGTGTGACAGCAGCCAAAAACATTCAGTACTTC.

The chain couples TRBV7-8 to TRBJ2-3; TRBD1 is a possible D gene (5 bases). Germline CDR1 SGHVS, CDR2 FQNEAQ. CDR3 length: 17 residues. V lost 2 bases to trimming and J lost 0 bases, with 15 bases between them. The CDR3 DNA reads as TGTGCCAGCAGCTTACAGGGAACCTCCTCTAGCACAGATACGCAGTATTTT. This encodes CASSLQGTSSSTDTQYF. The whole variable domain, remainder taken from reference TRBV7-8 and TRBJ2-3, is GAGVSQSPRYKVAKRGQDVALRCDPISGHVSLFWYQQALGQGPEFLTYFQNEAQLDKSGLPSDRFFAERPEGSVSTLKIQRTQQEDSAVYLCASSLQGTSSSTDTQYFGPGTRLTVL.

J is TRBJ1-1 and V is TRBV12-3 or TRBV12-4; no reliable D call. V was trimmed by 3 bases and J by 1 base, leaving 6 bases between them. The CDR3 is made up of 13 amino acids. The CDR3 sequence is CASSFSPNTEAFF. The CDR3 DNA reads TGTGCCAGCAGTTTTAGTCCGAACACTGAAGCTTTCTTT.

The chain joins TRBV18 to TRBJ2-2, with TRBD2 matching over 10 bases. V lost 6 bases to trimming and J lost 1 base; unmatched junction nucleotides: 2. The CDR3 is 15 amino acids. Germline assignment: CDR1 KGHSH and CDR2 LQKENI. CDR3 sequence: CASSRTSGNTGELFF. CDR3 DNA sequence: TGTGCCAGCTCCCGGACTAGCGGGAACACCGGGGAGCTGTTTTTT.

This chain links TRBV27 with TRBJ2-5; 9 bases match TRBD1. The length of the CDR3 is 15 residues. CDR1 is MNHEY, CDR2 SMNVEV, per germline (reference sequence). V lost 2 bases to trimming and J lost 4 bases; unmatched junction nucleotides: 5. The CDR3 nucleotides are TGTGCCAGCAGTTTAGGACAGGGGATAGGAGAGACCCAGTACTTC. Translated: CASSLGQGIGETQYF.

The genes are TRBV6-2 or TRBV6-3 and TRBJ2-7; D unclear. V was shortened by 6 bases and J by 6 bases, with 12 bases between the two germline ends. Germline V CDR1 and CDR2: MNHEY, SVGEGT. The CDR3 covers 12 residues. DNA of the CDR3: TGTGCCAGCAGCAACCCGACTCCCGAGCAGTACTTC. Its translation: CASSNPTPEQYF.

This clone came up once. V is TRBV6-2 or TRBV6-3 and J is TRBJ2-5, with D possibly matching TRBD2 (6 bases). This CDR3 comprises 13 residues. V lost 2 bases to trimming and J lost 5 bases, with 9 bases between them. Germline V gene data show CDR1 as MNHEY and CDR2 as SVGEGT. CDR3 nucleotides: TGTGCCAGCAGTTACGGAGGGCGCGAGACCCAGTACTTC. This sequence encodes CASSYGGRETQYF.

The chain joins TRBV10-2 to TRBJ1-2, with D perhaps matching TRBD1 (6 bases). The CDR3 sequence is 13 residues long. CDR1 and CDR2 from the germline V gene are WSHSY and SAAADI. Trimming shortened V by 2 bases and J by 7 bases, and 11 bases separated the two germline ends. CDR3 protein: CASSEPGGAGYTF. In nucleotides, the CDR3 is TGCGCCAGCAGTGAGCCCGGGGGGGCTGGCTACACCTTC.

The chain carries TRBV3-1 (or the pseudogene TRBV3-2) and TRBJ1-2, with D tentatively TRBD1 (6 bases). There are 14 residues in the CDR3. Trimming removed 0 bases at V and 4 bases at J, with 9 bases between. CDR1 and CDR2 from the germline V gene are LGHDT and YNNKEL (reference sequence). The CDR3 coding sequence is TGTGCCAGCAGCCAAGATCAGGGGTTCTATGGCTACACCTTC. Its protein is CASSQDQGFYGYTF.

The chain uses TRBV5-4 and TRBJ1-4; TRBD1 matches 7 bases. There are 14 residues in the CDR3. V lost 4 bases, J lost 8 bases, and 8 bases stayed unmatched. Germline V lookup: CDR1 SGHNT, CDR2 YYREEE (reference sequence). CDR3 amino acids: CASSVTGPEEKLFF. The CDR3 DNA sequence: TGTGCCAGCAGCGTGACAGGGCCGGAAGAAAAACTGTTTTTT.

The V call is TRBV9, the J call TRBJ2-7; TRBD2 is a possible D gene (6 bases). CDR3 length: 15 amino acids. CDR1 is SGDLS and CDR2 is YYNGEE in the germline V gene. With 0 bases removed from V and 2 bases from J, the gap between germline ends came to 12 bases. The CDR3 DNA follows: TGTGCCAGCAGCGTAGGGCCGGGGGTGGCCTACGAGCAGTACTTC. Translated: CASSVGPGVAYEQYF.

The chain combines TRBV7-9 with TRBJ1-1; D not resolved. The CDR3 spans 16 residues. Germline V gene data show CDR1 as SEHNR and CDR2 as FQNEAQ (reference sequence). Trimming took 2 bases from V and 2 from J, leaving 15 bases between them. CDR3 residues: CASSLSGGRTNTEAFF. The CDR3 region has the DNA TGTGCCAGCAGCTTATCCGGCGGGCGGACCAACACTGAAGCTTTCTTT. The variable domain in full, with the rest retrieved from reference TRBV7-9 and TRBJ1-1, is DTGVSQNPRHKITKRGQNVTFRCDPISEHNRLYWYRQTLGQGPEFLTYFQNEAQLEKSRLLSDRFSAERPKGSFSTLEIQRTEQGDSAMYLCASSLSGGRTNTEAFFGQGTRLTVV.

V and J are TRBV7-6 and TRBJ2-1; 9 positions match TRBD1. J gave up 6 bases and V 3 bases, and 6 bases lay outside the gene matches. Germline V gives CDR1 SGHVS, CDR2 FNYEAQ. The CDR3 has 15 amino acids. The CDR3 region is CASSFRDRERNEQFF. CDR3 DNA: TGTGCCAGCAGCTTCCGGGACAGGGAACGCAATGAGCAGTTCTTC.

The V and J genes are TRBV10-1 and TRBJ2-1, with D possibly matching TRBD2 (6 bases). CDR1 and CDR2 from the germline V gene are WNHNN and SYGVQD (reference sequence). The V and J ends lost 6 bases and 0 bases respectively, with 12 bases between them. The CDR3 has 15 amino acids. The DNA for the CDR3 is TGCGCCAGCAGCGGGGCAGCGGGCTCCTACAATGAGCAGTTCTTC. Protein sequence: CASSGAAGSYNEQFF.

This chain uses TRBV4-1 with TRBJ2-7, with TRBD1 matching 8 bases. There are 15 residues in the CDR3. V lost 4 bases and J lost 6; bases outside the gene matches: 11. Per germline, CDR1 MGHRA and CDR2 YSYEKL. The CDR3 here is CASSPRQGAGGEQYF. In DNA, the CDR3 is TGCGCCAGCAGCCCCCGTCAGGGGGCGGGCGGCGAGCAGTACTTC.